The clone carrying this TCR beta chain was recorded many times. The record originates from a study of T cells in Graves' hyperthyroidism and ophthalmopathy. Researchers amplified the TCR beta CDR3 regions from RNA transcripts. A set of HTBI primers served as the primers for a first-round RT-PCR of the TCR CDR3. TCRdb reanalysed the multiplex PCR reads using MiXCR and keeps one entry per CDR3 protein. The sample consists of about 290,000 distinct CDR3 sequences, roughly an eighth of them appearing once. The V end was cut by 6 bases, the J end by 4 bases, with 18 bases between. This CDR3 has 15 amino acids. The germline gives CDR1 SNHLY, CDR2 FYNNEI. Aged 18 to 65, the patients had hyperthyroidism that was newly diagnosed and had lasted under 2 months.

Material: blood. The genes are TRBV2 and TRBJ1-1; a possible D gene is TRBD1 (6 bases). The sequence came from a woman aged 40 to 50 with Graves' hyperthyroidism. In nucleotides, the CDR3 is TGTGCCAGCAGGGTTCAGGGGCAGCAGAGCACTGAAGCTTTCTTT. Amino acids: CASRVQGQQSTEAFF.